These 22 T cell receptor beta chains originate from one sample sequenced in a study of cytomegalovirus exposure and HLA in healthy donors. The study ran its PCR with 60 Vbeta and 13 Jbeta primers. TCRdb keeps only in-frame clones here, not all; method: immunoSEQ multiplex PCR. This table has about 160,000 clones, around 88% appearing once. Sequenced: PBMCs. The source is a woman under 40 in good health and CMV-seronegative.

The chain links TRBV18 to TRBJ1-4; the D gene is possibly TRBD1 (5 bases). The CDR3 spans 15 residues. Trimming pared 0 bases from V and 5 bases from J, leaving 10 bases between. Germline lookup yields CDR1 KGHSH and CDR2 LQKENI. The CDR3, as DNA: TGTGCCAGCTCACCACCGGGGCGCGTGAATGAAAAACTGTTTTTT. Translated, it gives CASSPPGRVNEKLFF.

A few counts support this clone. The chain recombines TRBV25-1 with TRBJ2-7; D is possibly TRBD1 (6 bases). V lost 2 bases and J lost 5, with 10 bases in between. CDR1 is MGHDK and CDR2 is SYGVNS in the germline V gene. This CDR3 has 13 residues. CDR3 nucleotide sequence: TGTGCCAGCAGTGAAGGGGGCAGAAACGAGCAGTACTTC. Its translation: CASSEGGRNEQYF.

Here the CDR3 reads CASSQGDSPQYEQYF. CDR3 DNA: TGCGCCAGCAGCCAAGGGGACTCGCCCCAATACGAGCAGTACTTC. The rearrangement uses TRBV4-1 and TRBJ2-7; D is possibly TRBD2 (6 bases). The germline V gene encodes CDR1 MGHRA and CDR2 YSYEKL. The CDR3 has 15 residues. V was clipped by 1 base and J by 4 bases, with 14 bases between them.

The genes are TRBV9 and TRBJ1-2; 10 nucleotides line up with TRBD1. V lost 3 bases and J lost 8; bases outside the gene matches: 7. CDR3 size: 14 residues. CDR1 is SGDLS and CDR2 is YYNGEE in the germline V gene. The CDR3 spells CASSAGTGVYGYTF. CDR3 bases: TGTGCCAGCAGCGCAGGGACAGGGGTTTACGGCTACACCTTC.

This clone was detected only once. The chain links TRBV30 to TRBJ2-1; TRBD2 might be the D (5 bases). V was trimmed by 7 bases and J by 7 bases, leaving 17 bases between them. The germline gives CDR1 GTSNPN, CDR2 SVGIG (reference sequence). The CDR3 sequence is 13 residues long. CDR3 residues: CASTLDSYNEQFF. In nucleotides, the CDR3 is TGTGCCTCCACCCTGGACTCGTATAATGAGCAGTTCTTC.

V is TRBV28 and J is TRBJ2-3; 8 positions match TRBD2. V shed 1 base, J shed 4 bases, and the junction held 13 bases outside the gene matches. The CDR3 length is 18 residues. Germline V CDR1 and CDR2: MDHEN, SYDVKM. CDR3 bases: TGTGCCAGCAGTTTATCATTGGCGGGAGGCCCAGCCTCAGATACGCAGTATTTT. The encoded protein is CASSLSLAGGPASDTQYF.

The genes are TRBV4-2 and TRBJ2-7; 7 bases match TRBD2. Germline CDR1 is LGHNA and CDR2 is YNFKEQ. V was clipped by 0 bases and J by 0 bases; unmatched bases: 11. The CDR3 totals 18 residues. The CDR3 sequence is CASSQERLAVKSSYEQYF. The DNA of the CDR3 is TGTGCCAGCAGCCAAGAGAGGCTAGCGGTTAAGAGCTCCTACGAGCAGTACTTC.

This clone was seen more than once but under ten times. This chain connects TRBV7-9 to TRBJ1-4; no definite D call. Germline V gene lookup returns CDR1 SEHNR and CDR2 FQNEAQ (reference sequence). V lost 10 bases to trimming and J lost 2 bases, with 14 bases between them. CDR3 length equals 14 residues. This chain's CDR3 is CATSFAKTNEKLFF. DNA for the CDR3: TGTGCCACGTCTTTCGCGAAGACTAATGAAAAACTGTTTTTT.

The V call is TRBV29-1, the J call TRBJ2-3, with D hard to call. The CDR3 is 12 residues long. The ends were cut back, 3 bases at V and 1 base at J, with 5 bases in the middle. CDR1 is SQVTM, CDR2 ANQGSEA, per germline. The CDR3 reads CSVEQGTDTQYF. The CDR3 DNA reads TGCAGCGTTGAGCAGGGCACAGATACGCAGTATTTT.

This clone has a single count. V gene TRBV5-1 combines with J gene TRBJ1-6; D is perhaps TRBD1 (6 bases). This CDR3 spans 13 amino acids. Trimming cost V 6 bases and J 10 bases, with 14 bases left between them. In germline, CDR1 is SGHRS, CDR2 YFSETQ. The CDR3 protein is CASTSQQGSPLHF. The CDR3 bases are TGCGCCAGCACCTCTCAGCAGGGGTCACCCCTCCACTTT. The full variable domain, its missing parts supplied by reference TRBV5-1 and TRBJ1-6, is KAGVTQTPRYLIKTRGQQVTLSCSPISGHRSVSWYQQTPGQGLQFLFEYFSETQRNKGNFPGRFSGRQFSNSRSEMNVSTLELGDSALYLCASTSQQGSPLHFGNGTRLTVT.

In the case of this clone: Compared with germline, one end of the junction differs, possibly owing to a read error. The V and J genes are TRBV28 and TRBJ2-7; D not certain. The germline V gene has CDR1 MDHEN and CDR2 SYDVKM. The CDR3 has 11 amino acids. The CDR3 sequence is CASSSSHEQYF. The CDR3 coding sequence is TGTGCCAGCAGTTCCTCCCACGAGCAGTACTTC.

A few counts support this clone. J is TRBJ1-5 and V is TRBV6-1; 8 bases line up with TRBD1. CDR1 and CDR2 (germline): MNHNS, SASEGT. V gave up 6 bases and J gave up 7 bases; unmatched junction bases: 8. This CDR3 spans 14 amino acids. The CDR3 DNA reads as TGTGCCAGCAGAGCCACAGGGACAGGACAGCCCCAGCATTTT. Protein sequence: CASRATGTGQPQHF.

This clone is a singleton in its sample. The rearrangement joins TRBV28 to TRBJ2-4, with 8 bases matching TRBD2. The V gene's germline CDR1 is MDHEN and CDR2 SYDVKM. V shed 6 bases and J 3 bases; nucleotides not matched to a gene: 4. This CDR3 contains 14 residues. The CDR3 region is CASSRRGVKNIQYF. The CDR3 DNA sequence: TGTGCCAGCAGCCGGCGGGGGGTCAAAAACATTCAGTACTTC.

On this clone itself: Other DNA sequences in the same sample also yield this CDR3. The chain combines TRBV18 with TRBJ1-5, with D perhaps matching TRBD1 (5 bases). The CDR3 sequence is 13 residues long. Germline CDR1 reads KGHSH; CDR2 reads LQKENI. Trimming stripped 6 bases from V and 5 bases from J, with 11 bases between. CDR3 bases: TGTGCCAGCTCCCCGGTAGGGGATCAGCCCCAGCATTTT. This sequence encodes CASSPVGDQPQHF.

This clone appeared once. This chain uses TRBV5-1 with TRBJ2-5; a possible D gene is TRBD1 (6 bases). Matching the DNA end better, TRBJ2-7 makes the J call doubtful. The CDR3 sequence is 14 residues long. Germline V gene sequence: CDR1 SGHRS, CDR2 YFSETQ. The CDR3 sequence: CASSLPSDRTEQYF. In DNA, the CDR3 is TGCGCCAGCAGCTTGCCTTCCGACAGGACCGAGCAGTACTTC.

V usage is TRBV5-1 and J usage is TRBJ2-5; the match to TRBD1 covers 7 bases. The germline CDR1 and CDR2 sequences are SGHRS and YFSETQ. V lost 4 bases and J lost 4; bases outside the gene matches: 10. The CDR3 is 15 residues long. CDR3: CASSHETGARETQYF. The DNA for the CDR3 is TGCGCCAGCAGCCATGAAACAGGGGCCAGAGAGACCCAGTACTTC.

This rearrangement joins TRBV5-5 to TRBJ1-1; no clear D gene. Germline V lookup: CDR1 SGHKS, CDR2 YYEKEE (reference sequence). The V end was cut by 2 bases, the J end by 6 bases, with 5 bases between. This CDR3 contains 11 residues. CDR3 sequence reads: CASSLAAEAFF. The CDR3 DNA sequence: TGTGCCAGCAGCTTAGCCGCTGAAGCTTTCTTT.

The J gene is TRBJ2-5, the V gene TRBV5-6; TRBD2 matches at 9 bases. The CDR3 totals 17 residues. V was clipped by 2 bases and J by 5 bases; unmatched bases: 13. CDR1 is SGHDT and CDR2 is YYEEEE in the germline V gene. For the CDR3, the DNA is TGTGCCAGCAGCTTTCGAAGTAGCGGGAGAGAAGGGGAGACCCAGTACTTC. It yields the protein CASSFRSSGREGETQYF. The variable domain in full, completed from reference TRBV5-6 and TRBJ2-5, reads DAGVTQSPTHLIKTRGQQVTLRCSPKSGHDTVSWYQQALGQGPQFIFQYYEEEERQRGNFPDRFSGHQFPNYSSELNVNALLLGDSALYLCASSFRSSGREGETQYFGPGTRLLVL.

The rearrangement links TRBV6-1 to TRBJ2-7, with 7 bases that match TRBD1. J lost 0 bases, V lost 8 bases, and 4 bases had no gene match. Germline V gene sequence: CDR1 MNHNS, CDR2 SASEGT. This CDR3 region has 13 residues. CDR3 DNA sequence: TGTGCCAGCCACTGGACAGGCTCCTACGAGCAGTACTTC. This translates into CASHWTGSYEQYF.

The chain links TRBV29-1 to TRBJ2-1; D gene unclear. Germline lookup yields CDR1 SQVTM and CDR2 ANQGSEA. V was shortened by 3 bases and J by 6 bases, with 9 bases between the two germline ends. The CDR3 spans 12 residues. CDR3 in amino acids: CSVEVSSNEQFF. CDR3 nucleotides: TGCAGCGTTGAGGTGTCGAGCAATGAGCAGTTCTTC.

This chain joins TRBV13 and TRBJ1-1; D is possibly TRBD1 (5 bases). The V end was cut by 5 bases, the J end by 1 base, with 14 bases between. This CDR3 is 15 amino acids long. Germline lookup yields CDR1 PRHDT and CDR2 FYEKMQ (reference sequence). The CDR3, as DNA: TGTGCCAGCAGCGAGCCCGGGCAGGGGAACACTGAAGCTTTCTTT. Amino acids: CASSEPGQGNTEAFF.

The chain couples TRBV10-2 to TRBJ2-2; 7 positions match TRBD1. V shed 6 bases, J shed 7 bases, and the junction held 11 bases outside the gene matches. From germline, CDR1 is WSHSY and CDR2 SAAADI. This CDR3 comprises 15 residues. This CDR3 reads CASRGTDNTYGELFF. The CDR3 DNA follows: TGCGCCAGCAGGGGGACAGATAACACGTACGGGGAGCTGTTTTTT.